The rows below give T cell receptor beta chains drawn from one sample of a study of blood T cell repertoires in COVID-19. Generated by immunoSEQ multiplex PCR, the TCRdb table keeps only in-frame clones and is missing some. The data contain some 180,000 clones, about 77% of them seen just once; the ten biggest clones take up approximately 3%. Sequencing was performed on peripheral blood. The receptors were gathered from a woman older than 75 with active or convalescent COVID-19. The CDR3 runs from the conserved cysteine through the conserved F or W. D genes are given only for firm matches. For some rows the clone size is stated as once, few or many, or as a class when expanded; others skip it.

D gene | J gene | clone size | V gene | CDR3 DNA | CDR3 protein
. | TRBJ2-1 | . | TRBV6-6 | TGTGCCAGCAGTTACTCGATAGGAGTAATAAATGAGCAGTTCTTC | CASSYSIGVINEQFF
TRBD1 | TRBJ1-2 | once | TRBV18 | TGTGCCAGCTCACCGAGACAGGGGTCTCACTATGGCTACACCTTC | CASSPRQGSHYGYTF
TRBD1 | TRBJ2-7 | . | TRBV7-2 | TGTGCCAGCAGCACAGGGACAGGGAACGAGCAGTACTTC | CASSTGTGNEQYF
. | TRBJ2-5 | . | TRBV2 | TGTGCCAGCAGTGAGCGACTAGGGCAGGGGACCCAGTACTTC | CASSERLGQGTQYF
. | TRBJ1-1 | . | TRBV9 | TGTGCCAGCAGCGTGGGGGAGGCGAACACTGAAGCTTTCTTT | CASSVGEANTEAFF
. | TRBJ1-5 | . | TRBV11-1 | TGTGCCAGCAGCTCGGACACTCATCAGCCCCAGCATTTT | CASSSDTHQPQHF
TRBD1 | TRBJ1-1 | many | TRBV10-2 | TGCGCCAGCAGGGACAGGGTTTCAATGAACACTGAAGCTTTCTTT | CASRDRVSMNTEAFF
. | TRBJ2-5 | . | TRBV2 | TGTGCCAGCAGAAGCAGGGGCCACCAAGAGACCCAGTACTTC | CASRSRGHQETQYF
TRBD2 | TRBJ2-7 | . | TRBV11-2 | TGTGCCAGCAGCTTCCTCCCCGACCCCCTAGCGGGGGGACTGGGTGAGCAGTACTTC | CASSFLPDPLAGGLGEQYF
. | TRBJ1-2 | . | TRBV6-5 | TGTGCCAGCAGTTACTCGATGGGGGCGTCCTATGGCTACACCTTC | CASSYSMGASYGYTF
. | TRBJ1-3 | few | TRBV5-1 | TGCGCCAGCAGCTTCGGACACAACTCTGGAAACACCATATATTTT | CASSFGHNSGNTIYF
TRBD1 | TRBJ1-6 | . | TRBV19 | TGTGCCAGTAGTTCAAGGACAGGGTGGGGGAATTCACCCCTCCACTTT | CASSSRTGWGNSPLHF
TRBD2 | TRBJ2-7 | . | TRBV5-1 | TGCGCCAGCAGCTTGGCCGGGCTAGCGGGAGCCTACGAGCAGTACTTC | CASSLAGLAGAYEQYF
. | TRBJ1-2 | . | TRBV4-1 | TGCGCCAGCAGCCAAGAACTGGTCCAGGGCGCACCCCGCTATGGCTACACCTTC | CASSQELVQGAPRYGYTF
TRBD2 | TRBJ2-7 | few | TRBV27 | TGTGCCAGCAGCCTTAGCGGGGGGGCATTTTGGTACGAGCAGTACTTC | CASSLSGGAFWYEQYF
. | TRBJ1-6 | . | TRBV6-6 | TGTGCCAGCAACATACCGGGGGAACGTCCCCTCCACTTT | CASNIPGERPLHF
. | TRBJ1-2 | . | TRBV29-1 | TGCAGCGTTGGAGGGGGGGCGTTCGATAGCTACACCTTC | CSVGGGAFDSYTF
. | TRBJ1-6 | . | TRBV25-1 | TGTGCCAGCAGTGAATATCGGGGATCCGGTAATTCACCCCTCCACTTT | CASSEYRGSGNSPLHF
. | TRBJ2-3 | . | TRBV2 | TGTGCCAGCAGTAGTCCCCAGGCCACAGATACGCAGTATTTT | CASSSPQATDTQYF
TRBD1 | TRBJ1-1 | . | TRBV19 | TGTGCCAGTAGTAGAGACAACTCGGGAGTTTTCAGGGGGACTGAAGCTTTCTTT | CASSRDNSGVFRGTEAFF
. | TRBJ2-3 | . | TRBV4-1 | TGCGCCAGCAGCCCCTTAGCCACAGATACGCAGTATTTT | CASSPLATDTQYF
. | TRBJ1-1 | few | TRBV30 | TGTGCCTCCTCCGGGAGGGAGACTGAAGCTTTCTTT | CASSGRETEAFF
. | TRBJ1-4 | . | TRBV7-9 | TGTGCCAGCAGCCGCGACGGAGCTTTTGGGAAACTGTTTTTT | CASSRDGAFGKLFF
. | TRBJ2-7 | . | TRBV4-1 | TGCGCCAGCAGCCAAGGTGGTCTTAGCTCCTACGAGCAGTACTTC | CASSQGGLSSYEQYF
. | TRBJ1-2 | few | TRBV2 | TGTGCCAGCAGTGAAGCCAAGGCGGCCCCCTATGGCTACACCTTC | CASSEAKAAPYGYTF
. | TRBJ2-3 | once | TRBV5-8 | TGTGCCAGCAGCTTGGCCGCGGGGGCGCGTAAAGATACGCAGTATTTT | CASSLAAGARKDTQYF
TRBD1 | TRBJ2-3 | . | TRBV7-2 | TGTGCCAGCAGCTCGTTAGGGGGCCGAAGCACAGATACGCAGTATTTT | CASSSLGGRSTDTQYF
TRBD2 | TRBJ2-3 | . | TRBV11-2 | TGTGCCAGCAGCTTTGGGACTAGCGGGGGGGCTACAGATACGCAGTATTTT | CASSFGTSGGATDTQYF
TRBD1 | TRBJ2-1 | . | TRBV5-1 | TGCGCCAGCAGCGTGGACAGGGGAGATGAGCAGTTCTTC | CASSVDRGDEQFF
TRBD1 | TRBJ1-2 | few | TRBV6-1 | TGTGCCAGCAGTGAAAACAGGGGGTATGGCTACACCTTC | CASSENRGYGYTF
TRBD1 | TRBJ1-2 | . | TRBV14 | TGTGCCAGCAGCCAACTTCGGGCAGGGGGAGGCTACACCTTC | CASSQLRAGGGYTF
. | TRBJ1-4 | . | TRBV7-9 | TGTGCCAGCAGCCCCTGGGGAAGGGGGAGTGAAAAACTGTTTTTT | CASSPWGRGSEKLFF
. | TRBJ2-4 | . | TRBV6-2/TRBV6-3 | TGTGCCAGCAGTTCAGGGGTCGGAAACATTCAGTACTTC | CASSSGVGNIQYF
. | TRBJ2-5 | . | TRBV5-1 | TGCGCCAGCAGCTTAGGGGGGGGAGAGACCCAGTACTTC | CASSLGGGETQYF
TRBD2 | TRBJ2-3 | . | TRBV7-2 | TGTGCCAGCAGACGTGGGGGGGTAATAGATACGCAGTATTTT | CASRRGGVIDTQYF
TRBD1 | TRBJ1-6 | . | TRBV11-2 | TGTGCCAGCAGCGCCCGGACAGGGTCCCCTTATAATTCACCCCTCCACTTT | CASSARTGSPYNSPLHF
. | TRBJ1-4 | . | TRBV25-1 | TGTGCCAGCAGTGAATATGTAGGGGCGCGAGAAAAACTGTTTTTT | CASSEYVGAREKLFF
TRBD1 | TRBJ1-6 | . | TRBV3-1/TRBV3-2 | TGTGCCAGCAGTCTTGACAGGGGGTATTCACCCCTCCACTTT | CASSLDRGYSPLHF
TRBD1 | TRBJ2-1 | . | TRBV6-5 | TGTGCCAGCAGTAAAACAGGGGTGTCCTACAATGAGCAGTTCTTC | CASSKTGVSYNEQFF
TRBD2 | TRBJ2-5 | . | TRBV5-1 | TGCGCCAGCAGCTTCTCTAGCGGGGGGGCCGAGACCCAGTACTTC | CASSFSSGGAETQYF